The clone carrying this T cell receptor beta chain was detected a few times. Its antigen is as yet unknown. V dropped 0 bases and J dropped 2; count of bases not matched to a gene: 6. This CDR3 is built from 16 residues. The V gene's germline CDR1 is LGHNA and CDR2 YSLEER. The entry originates in a study of blood T cells in healthy people across ages. Study findings and constraints: Roughly linearly, TCR beta diversity per million T cells fell as age increased.

PCR was performed a second time for about 7 to 11 cycles using a sample-barcoded 5' primer and a J-beta primer mix. From the 5' RACE reads, TCRdb called clonotypes with MiXCR, one entry per CDR3 protein. The data show 700,000 or so distinct CDR3 sequences, less than 45% seen once. V usage is TRBV4-3 and J usage is TRBJ2-5, with 7 bases aligning to TRBD2. The sequence was collected from a man older than 75 in good health. Sequenced: blood. In nucleotides, the CDR3 is TGCGCCAGCAGCCAAGAAGTGGTGGGGGGGCAAGAGACCCAGTACTTC. Amino acid sequence: CASSQEVVGGQETQYF.